One and the same sample provided the 3 T cell receptor beta chains below, sequenced in a study of blood T cell repertoires in COVID-19. This table comes from immunoSEQ multiplex PCR, and its TCRdb copy is limited to in-frame clones, with some not included. The sample consists of about 430,000 clones, about 88% of them appearing once. The specimen was PBMCs or T cells enriched from blood (not recorded which). Receptor source: a woman between 18 and 30 years old who had been exposed to COVID-19.

This chain connects TRBV28 to TRBJ1-3; TRBD1 aligns across 7 bases. Germline assignment: CDR1 MDHEN and CDR2 SYDVKM. The V gene end was trimmed by 6 bases and the J gene end by 2 bases; junction bases not matched to a gene: 4. CDR3 length equals 14 residues. The CDR3 here is CASSQGQAGNTIYF. Written as DNA, the CDR3 is TGTGCCAGCAGCCAAGGACAGGCTGGAAACACCATATATTTT. Full variable domain (missing parts from reference TRBV28 and TRBJ1-3): DVKVTQSSRYLVKRTGEKVFLECVQDMDHENMFWYRQDPGLGLRLIYFSYDVKMKEKGDIPEGYSVSREKKERFSLILESASTNQTSMYLCASSQGQAGNTIYFGEGSWLTVV.

V gene TRBV7-2 combines with J gene TRBJ2-5; TRBD2 matches 10 bases. The germline V gene encodes CDR1 SGHTA and CDR2 FQGNSA. This CDR3 region has 18 residues. Trimming took 0 bases from V and 5 from J; bases not matched to a gene: 12. This chain's CDR3 is CASSLAPASGSESETQYF. The CDR3 nucleotides are TGTGCCAGCAGCTTAGCGCCCGCTAGCGGGAGCGAATCGGAGACCCAGTACTTC.

The sample holds a few counts of this clone. The J gene is TRBJ2-5, the V gene TRBV11-2; D is possibly TRBD2 (5 bases). The germline V gene encodes CDR1 SGHAT and CDR2 FQNNGV. The CDR3 spans 15 residues. With 3 bases removed from V and 2 bases from J, the gap between germline ends came to 13 bases. CDR3 residues: CASSFRPGNQETQYF. In DNA, the CDR3 is TGTGCCAGCAGCTTCCGGCCGGGAAATCAAGAGACCCAGTACTTC.